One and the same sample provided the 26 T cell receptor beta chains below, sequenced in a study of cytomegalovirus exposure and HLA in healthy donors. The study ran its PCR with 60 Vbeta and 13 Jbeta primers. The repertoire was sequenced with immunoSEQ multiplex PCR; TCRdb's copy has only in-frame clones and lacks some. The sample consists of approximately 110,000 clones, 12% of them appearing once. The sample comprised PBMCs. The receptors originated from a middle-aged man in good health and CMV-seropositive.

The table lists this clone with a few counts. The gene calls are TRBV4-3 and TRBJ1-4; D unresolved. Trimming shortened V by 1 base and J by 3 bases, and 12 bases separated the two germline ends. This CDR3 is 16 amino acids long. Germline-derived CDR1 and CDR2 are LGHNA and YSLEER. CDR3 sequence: CASSQALVQSNEKLFF. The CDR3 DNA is TGCGCCAGCAGCCAAGCTCTGGTTCAGTCTAATGAAAAACTGTTTTTT.

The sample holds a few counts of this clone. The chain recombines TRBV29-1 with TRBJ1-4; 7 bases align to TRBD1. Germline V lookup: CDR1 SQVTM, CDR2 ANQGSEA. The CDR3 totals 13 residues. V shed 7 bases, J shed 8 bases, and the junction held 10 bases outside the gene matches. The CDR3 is CSARRQGLEKLFF. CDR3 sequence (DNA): TGCAGCGCTAGACGACAGGGTTTGGAAAAACTGTTTTTT.

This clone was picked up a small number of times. The CDR3 protein is CSAMTRGSNEQFF. In DNA form, the CDR3 reads TGCAGCGCAATGACTAGAGGGAGTAATGAGCAGTTCTTC. J is TRBJ2-1 and V is TRBV29-1; tentative D call: TRBD2 (6 bases). The CDR3 extends over 13 amino acids. Trimming removed 7 bases at V and 7 bases at J, with 17 bases between. The germline CDR1 and CDR2 sequences are SQVTM and ANQGSEA.

This CDR3 is CASSYRTGRIYVSNQPQHF. As DNA, the CDR3 is TGTGCCAGCAGCTACCGGACAGGTCGTATTTATGTGAGCAATCAGCCCCAGCATTTT. The chain recombines TRBV5-8 with TRBJ1-5, with TRBD1 identical over 7 bases. The CDR3 spans 19 residues. Unmatched junction bases numbered 16, after V lost 3 bases and J lost 1 base. CDR1 and CDR2 from the germline V gene are SGHTS and YDEGEE.

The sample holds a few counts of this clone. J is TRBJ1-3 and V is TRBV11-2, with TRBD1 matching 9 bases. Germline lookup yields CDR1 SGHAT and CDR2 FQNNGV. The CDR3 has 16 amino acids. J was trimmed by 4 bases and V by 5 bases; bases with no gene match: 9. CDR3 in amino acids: CASSPLQGAVGNTIYF. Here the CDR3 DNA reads TGTGCCAGCAGCCCCTTACAGGGGGCAGTCGGAAACACCATATATTTT.

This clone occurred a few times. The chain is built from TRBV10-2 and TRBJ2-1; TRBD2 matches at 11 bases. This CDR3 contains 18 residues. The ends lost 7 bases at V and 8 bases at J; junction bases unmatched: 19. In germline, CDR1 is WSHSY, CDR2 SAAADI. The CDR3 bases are TGCGCCAGCACTTACCTAGCGGGAGGATCACCCTTCGTCGATGAGCAGTTCTTC. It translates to CASTYLAGGSPFVDEQFF.

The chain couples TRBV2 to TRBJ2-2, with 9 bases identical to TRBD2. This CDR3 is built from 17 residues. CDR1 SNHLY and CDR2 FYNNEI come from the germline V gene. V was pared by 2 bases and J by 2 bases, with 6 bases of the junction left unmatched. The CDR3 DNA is TGTGCCAGCAGTGAACGAGGTCTAGCGGGAAACACCGGGGAGCTGTTTTTT. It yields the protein CASSERGLAGNTGELFF.

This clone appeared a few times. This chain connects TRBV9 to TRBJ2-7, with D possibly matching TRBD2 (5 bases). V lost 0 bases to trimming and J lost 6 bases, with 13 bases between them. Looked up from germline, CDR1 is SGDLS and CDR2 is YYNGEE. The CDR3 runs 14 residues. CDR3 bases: TGTGCCAGCAGCGTAGGAGGGAGCTCAAGCGAGCAGTACTTC. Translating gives CASSVGGSSSEQYF.

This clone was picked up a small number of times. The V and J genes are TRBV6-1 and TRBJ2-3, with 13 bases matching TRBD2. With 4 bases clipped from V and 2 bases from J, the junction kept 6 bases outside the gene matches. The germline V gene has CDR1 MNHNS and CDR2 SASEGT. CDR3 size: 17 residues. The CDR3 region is CASSGRGLAGITDTQYF. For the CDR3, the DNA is TGTGCCAGCAGTGGCAGGGGACTAGCGGGAATCACAGATACGCAGTATTTT.

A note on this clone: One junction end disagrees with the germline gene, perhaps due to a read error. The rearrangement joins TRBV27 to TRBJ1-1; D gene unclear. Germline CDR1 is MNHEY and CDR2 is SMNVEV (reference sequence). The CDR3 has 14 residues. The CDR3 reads CASSPLFGVTEALF. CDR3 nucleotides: TGTGCCAGCAGTCCTTTATTCGGGGTTACTGAAGCTTTATTT.

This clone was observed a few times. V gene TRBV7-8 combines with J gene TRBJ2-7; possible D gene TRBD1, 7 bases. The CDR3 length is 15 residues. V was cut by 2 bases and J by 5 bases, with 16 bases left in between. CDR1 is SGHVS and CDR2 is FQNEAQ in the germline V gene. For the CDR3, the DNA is TGTGCCAGCAGCTTACCAGGGGGGCGTATGCACGAGCAGTACTTC. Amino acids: CASSLPGGRMHEQYF.

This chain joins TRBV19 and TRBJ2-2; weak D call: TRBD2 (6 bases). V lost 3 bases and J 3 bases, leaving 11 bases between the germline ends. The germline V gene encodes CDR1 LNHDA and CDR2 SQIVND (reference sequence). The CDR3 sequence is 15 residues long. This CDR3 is CASSMGGRYTGELFF. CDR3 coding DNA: TGTGCCAGTAGTATGGGAGGCCGCTACACCGGGGAGCTGTTTTTT.

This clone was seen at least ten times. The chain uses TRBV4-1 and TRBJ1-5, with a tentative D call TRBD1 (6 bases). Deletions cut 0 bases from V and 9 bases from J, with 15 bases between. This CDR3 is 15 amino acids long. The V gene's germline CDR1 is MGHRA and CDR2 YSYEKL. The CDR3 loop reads CASSQDGGGLRPQHF. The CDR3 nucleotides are TGCGCCAGCAGCCAAGACGGCGGGGGGCTTAGGCCCCAGCATTTT.

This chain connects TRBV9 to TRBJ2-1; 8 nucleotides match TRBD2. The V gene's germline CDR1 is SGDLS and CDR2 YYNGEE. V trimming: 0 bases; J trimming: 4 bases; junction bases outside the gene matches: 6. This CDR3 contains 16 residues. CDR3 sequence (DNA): TGTGCCAGCAGCGTAGTGGGAGCGGGGGCTTACAATGAGCAGTTCTTC. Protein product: CASSVVGAGAYNEQFF.

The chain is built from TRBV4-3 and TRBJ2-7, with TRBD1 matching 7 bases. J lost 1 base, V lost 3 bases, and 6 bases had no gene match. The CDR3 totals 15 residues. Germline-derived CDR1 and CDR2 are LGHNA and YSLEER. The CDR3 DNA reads TGCGCCAGCAGCCAGCAAGGGACAGCATCCTACGAGCAGTACTTC. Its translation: CASSQQGTASYEQYF.

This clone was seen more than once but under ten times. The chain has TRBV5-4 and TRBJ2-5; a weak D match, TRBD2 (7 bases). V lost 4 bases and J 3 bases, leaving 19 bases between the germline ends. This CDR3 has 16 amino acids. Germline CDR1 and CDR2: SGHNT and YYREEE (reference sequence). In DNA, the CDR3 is TGTGCCAGCAGCCAAGGAGGGGGAGGGTTCGAAGAGACCCAGTACTTC. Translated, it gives CASSQGGGGFEETQYF.

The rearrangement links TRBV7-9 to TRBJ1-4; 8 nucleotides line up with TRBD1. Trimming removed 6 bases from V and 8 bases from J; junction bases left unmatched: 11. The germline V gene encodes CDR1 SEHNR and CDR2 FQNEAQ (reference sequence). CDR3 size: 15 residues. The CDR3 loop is CASRPLTGVEEKLFF. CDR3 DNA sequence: TGTGCCAGCAGGCCCCTGACAGGGGTCGAAGAAAAACTGTTTTTT. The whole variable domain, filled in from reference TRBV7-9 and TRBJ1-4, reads DTGVSQNPRHKITKRGQNVTFRCDPISEHNRLYWYRQTLGQGPEFLTYFQNEAQLEKSRLLSDRFSAERPKGSFSTLEIQRTEQGDSAMYLCASRPLTGVEEKLFFGSGTQLSVL.

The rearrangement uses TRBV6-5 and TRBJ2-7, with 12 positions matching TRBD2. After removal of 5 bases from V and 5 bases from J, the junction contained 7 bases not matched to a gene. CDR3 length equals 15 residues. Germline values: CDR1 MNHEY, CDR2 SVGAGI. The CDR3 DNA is TGTGCCAGCAGTCGAAGACTAGCGGGAGTCCACGAGCAGTACTTC. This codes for CASSRRLAGVHEQYF.

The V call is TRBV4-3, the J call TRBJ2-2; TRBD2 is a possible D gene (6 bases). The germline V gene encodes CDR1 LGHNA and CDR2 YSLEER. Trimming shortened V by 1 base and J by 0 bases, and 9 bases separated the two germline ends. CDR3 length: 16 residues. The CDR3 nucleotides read TGCGCCAGCAGCCAAGGTGCGGGATCGAACACCGGGGAGCTGTTTTTT. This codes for CASSQGAGSNTGELFF.

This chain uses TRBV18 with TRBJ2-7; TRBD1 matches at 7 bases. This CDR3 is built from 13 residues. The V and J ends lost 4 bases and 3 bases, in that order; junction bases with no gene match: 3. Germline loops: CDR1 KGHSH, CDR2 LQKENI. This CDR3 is CASSLGTDYEQYF. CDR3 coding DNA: TGTGCCAGCTCACTCGGGACAGACTACGAGCAGTACTTC.

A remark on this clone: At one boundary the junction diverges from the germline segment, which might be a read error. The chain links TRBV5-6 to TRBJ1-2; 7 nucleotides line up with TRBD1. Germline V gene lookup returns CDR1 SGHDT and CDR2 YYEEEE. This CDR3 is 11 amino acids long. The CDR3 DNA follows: TGTGCCAGCAGTTATCTAGGACAGGAGGCCTTC. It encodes CASSYLGQEAF.

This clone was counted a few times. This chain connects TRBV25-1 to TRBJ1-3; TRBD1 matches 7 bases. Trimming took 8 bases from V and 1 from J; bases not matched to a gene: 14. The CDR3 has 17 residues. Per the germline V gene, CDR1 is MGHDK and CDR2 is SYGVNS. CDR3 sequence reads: CASGTRTGRKSGNTIYF. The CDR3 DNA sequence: TGTGCCAGCGGAACGCGGACAGGCCGAAAGTCTGGAAACACCATATATTTT.

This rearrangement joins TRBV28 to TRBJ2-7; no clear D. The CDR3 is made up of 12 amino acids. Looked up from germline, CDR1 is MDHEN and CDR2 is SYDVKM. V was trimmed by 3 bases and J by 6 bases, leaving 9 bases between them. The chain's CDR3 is CASSFLATEQYF. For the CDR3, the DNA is TGTGCCAGCAGTTTTTTAGCAACCGAGCAGTACTTC. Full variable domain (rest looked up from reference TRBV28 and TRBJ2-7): DVKVTQSSRYLVKRTGEKVFLECVQDMDHENMFWYRQDPGLGLRLIYFSYDVKMKEKGDIPEGYSVSREKKERFSLILESASTNQTSMYLCASSFLATEQYFGPGTRLTVT.

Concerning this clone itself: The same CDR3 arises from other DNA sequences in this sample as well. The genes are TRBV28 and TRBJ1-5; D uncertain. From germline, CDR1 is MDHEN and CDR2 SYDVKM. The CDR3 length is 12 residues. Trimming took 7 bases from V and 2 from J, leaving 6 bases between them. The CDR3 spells CASKQGNQPQHF. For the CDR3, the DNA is TGTGCCAGCAAGCAGGGCAATCAGCCCCAGCATTTT.

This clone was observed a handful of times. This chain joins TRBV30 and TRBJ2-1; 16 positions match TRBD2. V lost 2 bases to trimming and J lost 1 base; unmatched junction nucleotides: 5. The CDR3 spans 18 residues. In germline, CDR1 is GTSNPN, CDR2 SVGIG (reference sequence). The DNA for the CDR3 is TGTGCCTGGAGTCCGCCGGGACTAGCGGGAGGGTCCTACAATGAGCAGTTCTTC. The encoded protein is CAWSPPGLAGGSYNEQFF. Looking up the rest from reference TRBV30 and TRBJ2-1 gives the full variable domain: SQTIHQWPATLVQPVGSPLSLECTVEGTSNPNLYWYRQAAGRGLQLLFYSVGIGQISSEVPQNLSASRPQDRQFILSSKKLLLSDSGFYLCAWSPPGLAGGSYNEQFFGPGTRLTVL.

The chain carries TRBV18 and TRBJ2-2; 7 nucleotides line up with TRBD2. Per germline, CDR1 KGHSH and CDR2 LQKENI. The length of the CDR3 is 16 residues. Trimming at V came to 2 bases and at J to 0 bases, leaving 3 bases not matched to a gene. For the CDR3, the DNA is TGTGCCAGCTCACCAGGAAGCGGGACGAACACCGGGGAGCTGTTTTTT. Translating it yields CASSPGSGTNTGELFF.